This T cell receptor beta chain is drawn from a study of blood T cell repertoires in COVID-19. Across the whole study: T cells, B-cell-depleted T cells, or PBMCs supplied cDNA or gDNA.

Adults between roughly 18 and 95 years of age took part from about two dozen US areas. CDR1 is KGHSH, CDR2 LQKENI, per germline. The V end lost 6 bases, the J end lost 4 bases, and 9 bases lay between the germline ends. The CDR3 loop spans 13 amino acids. Original analysis: Reference gene primer amplification gave nucleated cell count estimates. Using immunoSEQ multiplex PCR, the repertoire was profiled, and TCRdb retains in-frame clones only, with some absent. V and J calls and clone size are copied from that table; D and trimming were computed from the DNA. The data hold around 150,000 clones, with over 75% observed a single time.

The genes are TRBV18 and TRBJ2-2; tentative D call: TRBD2 (6 bases). This receptor was identified in a woman aged 45-65 years who had recovered from COVID-19. The sequencing input was PBMCs or T cells enriched from blood (not recorded which). CDR3 loop: CASSPEGTGELFF. The CDR3 DNA is TGTGCCAGCTCCCCGGAGGGCACCGGGGAGCTGTTTTTT. The entire variable domain, with the rest obtained from reference TRBV18 and TRBJ2-2, is as follows: NAGVMQNPRHLVRRRGQEARLRCSPMKGHSHVYWYRQLPEEGLKFMVYLQKENIIDESGMPKERFSAEFPKEGPSILRIQQVVRGDSAAYFCASSPEGTGELFFGEGSRLTVL.